The rows below give T cell receptor beta chains drawn from one sample of a study of blood T cell repertoires in COVID-19. Clones were sequenced by immunoSEQ multiplex PCR, and TCRdb holds only the in-frame ones, with some missing. This table holds fewer than 350,000 clones, around 90% found once. Sequencing was carried out using PBMCs or T cells enriched from blood (not recorded which). These TCRs come from a woman aged 18-29 years with acute COVID-19. The CDR3 runs from the conserved cysteine through the conserved F or W. D genes are given only for firm matches. Some rows have no size entry. The others give once, few or many, or a class for an expanded clone.

V gene	J gene	clone size	D gene	CDR3 protein	CDR3 DNA
TRBV28	TRBJ1-4	.	TRBD1	CASTDTGTANEKLFF	TGTGCCAGCACCGACACCGGGACAGCGAATGAAAAACTGTTTTTT
TRBV16	TRBJ1-5	.	TRBD1	CASSPGTGLQPQHF	TGTGCCAGCAGCCCAGGGACAGGGTTGCAGCCCCAGCATTTT
TRBV2	TRBJ2-1	.	.	CASSEGASSYNEQFF	TGTGCCAGCAGTGAAGGAGCTTCCTCCTACAATGAGCAGTTCTTC
TRBV5-1	TRBJ1-2	few	TRBD1	CASSFDRAPNYGYTF	TGCGCCAGCAGCTTCGACAGGGCTCCTAACTATGGCTACACCTTC
TRBV7-9	TRBJ1-6	few	.	CASTIDNLNNSPLHF	TGTGCCAGTACCATCGACAACCTAAATAATTCACCCCTCCACTTT
TRBV24-1	TRBJ2-5	.	.	CATSNRWQETQYF	TGTGCCACCAGTAATCGGTGGCAAGAGACCCAGTACTTC
TRBV9	TRBJ2-7	.	TRBD2	CASSVESGAFVEQYF	TGTGCCAGCAGCGTAGAGAGCGGGGCCTTTGTCGAGCAGTACTTC
TRBV28	TRBJ1-5	.	TRBD1	CATVPGTGVHQPQHF	TGTGCCACCGTCCCCGGGACAGGGGTTCATCAGCCCCAGCATTTT
TRBV11-2	TRBJ2-1	once	TRBD2	CASSRTPGSGRAGDEQFF	TGTGCCAGCAGCCGCACGCCCGGTAGCGGGAGGGCCGGGGATGAGCAGTTCTTC
TRBV24-1	TRBJ2-4	.	.	CATSDATSERDIQYF	TGTGCCACCAGTGATGCCACTAGTGAAAGAGACATTCAGTACTTC
TRBV10-3	TRBJ2-7	.	TRBD2	CAISRLAGGLGEQYF	TGTGCCATCAGTAGGCTAGCGGGAGGGTTAGGGGAGCAGTACTTC
TRBV19	TRBJ2-5	.	TRBD1	CASSIWDREQETQYF	TGTGCCAGTAGTATTTGGGACAGGGAGCAAGAGACCCAGTACTTC
TRBV18	TRBJ2-6	.	TRBD2	CASSSSAGGPSGANVLTF	TGTGCCAGCTCTTCATCCGCGGGAGGTCCCTCTGGGGCCAACGTCCTGACTTTC
TRBV30	TRBJ2-1	.	.	CAWSGASAVGREQFF	TGTGCCTGGAGTGGGGCTAGCGCCGTGGGTCGTGAGCAGTTCTTC
TRBV29-1	TRBJ2-2	.	.	CSVEDRWQGGTGELFF	TGCAGCGTTGAAGATCGGTGGCAGGGTGGCACCGGGGAGCTGTTTTTT
TRBV4-3	TRBJ2-1	.	TRBD2	CASSRRGTSGRNEQFF	TGCGCCAGCAGCCGAAGGGGGACTAGCGGGAGAAATGAGCAGTTCTTC
TRBV7-8	TRBJ2-1	.	TRBD1	CASSLASLRDRGYNEQFF	TGTGCCAGCAGCTTAGCCTCCTTAAGGGACAGGGGGTACAATGAGCAGTTCTTC
TRBV5-4	TRBJ2-1	.	TRBD2	CASSPPLAGGSNEQFF	TGTGCCAGCAGTCCGCCCCTAGCGGGAGGTTCCAATGAGCAGTTCTTC
TRBV3-1/TRBV3-2	TRBJ2-3	.	TRBD2	CASSQGGWREITDTQYF	TGTGCCAGCAGCCAAGGAGGGTGGCGGGAGATCACAGATACGCAGTATTTT
TRBV7-9	TRBJ2-7	.	.	CASSVDSSYEQYF	TGTGCCAGCAGCGTGGACAGCTCCTACGAGCAGTACTTC
TRBV2	TRBJ2-7	.	TRBD2	CASSEERDPSYEQYF	TGTGCCAGCAGTGAGGAGCGGGACCCCTCCTACGAGCAGTACTTC
TRBV2	TRBJ2-1	.	.	CASSEVRGLNNEQFF	TGTGCCAGCAGTGAAGTAAGGGGACTTAACAATGAGCAGTTCTTC
TRBV5-6	TRBJ2-7	.	TRBD2	CASSPTSGRRSYEQYF	TGTGCCAGCAGCCCGACTAGCGGGAGACGCTCCTACGAGCAGTACTTC
TRBV30	TRBJ1-6	.	.	CAWSVPGDNSPLHF	TGTGCCTGGAGTGTACCAGGGGATAATTCACCCCTCCACTTT
TRBV3-1/TRBV3-2	TRBJ1-1	.	TRBD1	CASSRTGGNTEAFF	TGTGCCAGCAGCCGGACAGGAGGGAACACTGAAGCTTTCTTT
TRBV5-4	TRBJ1-2	.	TRBD1	CASRRPGQNYGYTF	TGTGCCAGCCGACGTCCGGGACAGAACTATGGCTACACCTTC
TRBV27	TRBJ2-1	.	.	CASSSGNEQFF	TGTGCCAGCAGTTCCGGGAATGAGCAGTTCTTC
TRBV11-2	TRBJ2-7	.	TRBD1	CASSPRQGRYEQYF	TGTGCCAGCAGCCCCCGACAGGGTAGGTACGAGCAGTACTTC
TRBV7-2	TRBJ1-1	.	TRBD1	CASSPPGQGATNTEAFF	TGTGCCAGCAGCCCGCCGGGACAGGGGGCTACGAACACTGAAGCTTTCTTT
TRBV14	TRBJ2-1	.	.	CASSQDSSDSYNEQFF	TGTGCCAGCAGCCAAGATTCTAGCGATTCTTACAATGAGCAGTTCTTC
TRBV19	TRBJ1-4	.	.	CASSTRRHRELSEKLFF	TGTGCCAGTAGTACCCGCCGACACAGGGAACTTAGTGAAAAACTGTTTTTT
TRBV7-2	TRBJ2-1	.	TRBD1	CASSLAIGQGEQFF	TGTGCCAGCAGCTTAGCCATTGGACAGGGGGAGCAGTTCTTC
TRBV2	TRBJ2-5	.	.	CASSESGRVQETQYF	TGTGCCAGCAGTGAGTCTGGCAGGGTCCAAGAGACCCAGTACTTC
TRBV27	TRBJ1-5	once	TRBD1	CASSLGTDQPQHF	TGTGCCAGCAGTCTAGGGACAGATCAGCCCCAGCATTTT
TRBV5-5	TRBJ2-3	.	.	CASNSYSTDTQYF	TGTGCCAGCAATTCCTACTCCACAGATACGCAGTATTTT
TRBV29-1	TRBJ1-1	once	TRBD1	CSVKQGVRTEAFF	TGCAGCGTCAAACAGGGGGTACGGACTGAAGCTTTCTTT
TRBV4-2	TRBJ1-2	.	.	CASSQRQDSAGYTF	TGTGCCAGCAGCCAGCGACAGGACTCAGCCGGCTACACCTTC
TRBV19	TRBJ1-2	.	TRBD1	CASSINPRGLSIYTF	TGTGCCAGTAGTATCAACCCCAGGGGGCTATCGATCTACACCTTC
TRBV30	TRBJ1-2	.	.	CAWSVLWPQRAYGYTF	TGTGCCTGGAGTGTACTCTGGCCGCAGAGGGCCTATGGCTACACCTTC
TRBV5-1	TRBJ2-2	.	TRBD1	CASSLVGQGGAGELFF	TGCGCCAGCAGCTTGGTAGGACAGGGGGGCGCCGGGGAGCTGTTTTTT
TRBV28	TRBJ2-3	once	TRBD1	CASSVQGGTDTQYF	TGTGCCAGCAGTGTCCAGGGGGGCACAGATACGCAGTATTTT
TRBV5-1	TRBJ2-1	once	TRBD2	CASSLIEGTSPYNEQFF	TGCGCCAGCAGCCTAATTGAAGGGACTAGCCCCTACAATGAGCAGTTCTTC
TRBV27	TRBJ1-3	.	TRBD1	CASGRDRGAGNTIYF	TGTGCCAGTGGAAGGGACAGGGGAGCAGGAAACACCATATATTTT
TRBV7-9	TRBJ1-5	.	.	CASSQGSNQPQHF	TGTGCCAGCAGCCAGGGGAGCAATCAGCCCCAGCATTTT
TRBV27	TRBJ1-2	.	.	CASSLRGKAVGYTF	TGTGCCAGCAGTTTAAGGGGCAAGGCGGTTGGCTACACCTTC
TRBV29-1	TRBJ1-1	once	TRBD1	CSAKTSGGQGLNTEAFF	TGCAGCGCCAAAACCTCGGGGGGACAGGGGCTCAACACTGAAGCTTTCTTT
TRBV5-6	TRBJ1-1	.	.	CASSFGMGATEAFF	TGTGCCAGCAGCTTCGGTATGGGGGCGACTGAAGCTTTCTTT
TRBV10-2	TRBJ1-3	.	.	CASSEQGTGNTIYF	TGCGCCAGCAGTGAGCAGGGTACTGGAAACACCATATATTTT